The clone carrying this T cell receptor beta chain appeared a single time. The protocol was immunoSEQ multiplex PCR, while the TCRdb copy is restricted to in-frame clones and leaves out a portion. The table lists 200,000 or so clones, approximately 83% of them singletons, with about a tenth in the top ten. The CDR3 length is 14 residues. V was cut by 3 bases and J by 10 bases, with 17 bases left in between. CDR1 is SGHTA and CDR2 is FQGNSA in the germline V gene. The data were obtained in a study of blood T cell repertoires in COVID-19. Study details: T cells, B-cell-depleted T cells, or PBMCs supplied cDNA or gDNA.

The chain employs TRBV7-2 and TRBJ2-3, with a weak D call TRBD2 (5 bases). The clonotype was recovered from a human donor with active or convalescent COVID-19. The donor label of this sample is uncertain. The sample taken for sequencing was peripheral blood. The CDR3 spells CASSLAPEGRAQYF. CDR3 DNA: TGTGCCAGCAGCTTGGCCCCAGAGGGAAGGGCGCAGTATTTT.